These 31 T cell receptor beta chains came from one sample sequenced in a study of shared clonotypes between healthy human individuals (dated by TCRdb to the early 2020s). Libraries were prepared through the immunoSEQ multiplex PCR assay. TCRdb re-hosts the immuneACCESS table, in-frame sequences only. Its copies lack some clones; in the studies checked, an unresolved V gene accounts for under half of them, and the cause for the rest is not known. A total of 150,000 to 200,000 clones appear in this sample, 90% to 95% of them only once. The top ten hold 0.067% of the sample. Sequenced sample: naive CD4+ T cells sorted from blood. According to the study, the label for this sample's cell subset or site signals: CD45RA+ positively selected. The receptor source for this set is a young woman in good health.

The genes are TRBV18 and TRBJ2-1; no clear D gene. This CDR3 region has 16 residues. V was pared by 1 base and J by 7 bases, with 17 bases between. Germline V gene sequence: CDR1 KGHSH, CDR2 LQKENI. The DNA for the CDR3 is TGTGCCAGCTCACCACTCCCCACGCCGTCGAAGAATGAGCAGTTCTTC. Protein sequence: CASSPLPTPSKNEQFF.

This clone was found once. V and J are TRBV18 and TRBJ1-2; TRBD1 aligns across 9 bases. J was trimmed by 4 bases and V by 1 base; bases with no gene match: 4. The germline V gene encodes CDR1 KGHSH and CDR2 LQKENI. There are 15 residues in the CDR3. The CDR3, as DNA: TGTGCCAGCTCACCACGGACAGGGGAGGTCTATGGCTACACCTTC. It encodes CASSPRTGEVYGYTF.

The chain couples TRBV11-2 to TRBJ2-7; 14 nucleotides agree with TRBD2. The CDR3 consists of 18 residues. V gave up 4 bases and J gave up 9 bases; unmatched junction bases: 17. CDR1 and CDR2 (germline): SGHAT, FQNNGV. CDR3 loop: CASSSGLAGVAGGLGQYF. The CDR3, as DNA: TGTGCCAGCAGCTCGGGACTAGCGGGAGTAGCGGGAGGGCTTGGGCAGTACTTC.

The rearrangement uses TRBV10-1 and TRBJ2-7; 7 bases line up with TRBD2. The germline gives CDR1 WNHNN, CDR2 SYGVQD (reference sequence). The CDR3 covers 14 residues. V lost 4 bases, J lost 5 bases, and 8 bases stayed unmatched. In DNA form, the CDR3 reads TGCGCCAGCAGTGCTTTCTCGACTAGCAACGAGCAGTACTTC. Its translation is CASSAFSTSNEQYF.

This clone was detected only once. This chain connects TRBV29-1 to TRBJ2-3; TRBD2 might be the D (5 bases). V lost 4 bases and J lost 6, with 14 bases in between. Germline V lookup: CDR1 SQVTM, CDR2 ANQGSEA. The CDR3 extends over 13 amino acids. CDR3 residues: CSVGEGPGDTQYF. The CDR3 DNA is TGCAGCGTTGGAGAGGGCCCGGGGGATACGCAGTATTTT.

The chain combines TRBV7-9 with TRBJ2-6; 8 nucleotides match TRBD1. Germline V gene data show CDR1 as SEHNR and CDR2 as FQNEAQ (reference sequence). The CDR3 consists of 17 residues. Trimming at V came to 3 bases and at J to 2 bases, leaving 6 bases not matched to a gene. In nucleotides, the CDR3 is TGTGCCAGCAGCTTCACAGGGGGGACTGCTGGGGCCAACGTCCTGACTTTC. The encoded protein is CASSFTGGTAGANVLTF.

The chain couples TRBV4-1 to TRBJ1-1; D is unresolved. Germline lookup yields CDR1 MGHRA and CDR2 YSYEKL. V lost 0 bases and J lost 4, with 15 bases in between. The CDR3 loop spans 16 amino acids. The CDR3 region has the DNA TGCGCCAGCAGCCAAGAATCCCCCGGGGTGGGCACTGAAGCTTTCTTT. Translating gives CASSQESPGVGTEAFF.

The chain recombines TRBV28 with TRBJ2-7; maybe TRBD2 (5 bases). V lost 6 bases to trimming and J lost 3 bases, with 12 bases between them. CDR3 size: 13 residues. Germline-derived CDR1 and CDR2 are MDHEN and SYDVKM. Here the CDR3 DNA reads TGTGCCAGCAGCGTCGGGAAGTACTACGAGCAGTACTTC. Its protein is CASSVGKYYEQYF.

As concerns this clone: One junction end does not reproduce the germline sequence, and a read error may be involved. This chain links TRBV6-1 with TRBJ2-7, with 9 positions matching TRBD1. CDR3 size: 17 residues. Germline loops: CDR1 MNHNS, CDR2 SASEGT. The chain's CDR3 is CATSDFRLDRGPYEQYF. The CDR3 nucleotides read TGTGCCACCAGTGATTTCAGGTTGGACAGGGGACCCTACGAGCAGTACTTC.

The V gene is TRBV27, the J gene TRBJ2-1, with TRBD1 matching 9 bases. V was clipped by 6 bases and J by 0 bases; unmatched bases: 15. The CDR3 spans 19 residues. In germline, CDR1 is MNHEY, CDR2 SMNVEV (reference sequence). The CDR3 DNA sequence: TGTGCCAGCAGACCCCCCACGGGACAGGGAGGAGGCTCCTACAATGAGCAGTTCTTC. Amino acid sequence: CASRPPTGQGGGSYNEQFF.

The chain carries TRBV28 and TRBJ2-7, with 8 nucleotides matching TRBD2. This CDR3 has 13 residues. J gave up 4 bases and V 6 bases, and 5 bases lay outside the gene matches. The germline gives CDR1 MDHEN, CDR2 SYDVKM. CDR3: CASSPGTRYEQYF. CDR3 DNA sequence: TGTGCCAGCAGCCCCGGGACTAGGTACGAGCAGTACTTC.

The CDR3 DNA reads as TGTGCCAGCAGCTTGGGCAGGGGGACTGAAGCTTTCTTT. Translated, it gives CASSLGRGTEAFF. This chain joins TRBV28 and TRBJ1-1, with TRBD1 matching over 7 bases. This CDR3 contains 13 residues. Germline values: CDR1 MDHEN, CDR2 SYDVKM. The J segment lost 5 bases and the V segment lost 6 bases, leaving 6 bases of the junction unmatched.

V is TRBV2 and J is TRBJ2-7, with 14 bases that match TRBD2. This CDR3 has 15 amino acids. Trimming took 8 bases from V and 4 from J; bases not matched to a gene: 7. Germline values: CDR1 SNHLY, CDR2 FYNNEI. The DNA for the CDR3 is TGTGCCAGCGTGGAACGGACTAGCGGGAGGTACGAGCAGTACTTC. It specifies CASVERTSGRYEQYF. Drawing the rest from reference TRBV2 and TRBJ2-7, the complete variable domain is EPEVTQTPSHQVTQMGQEVILRCVPISNHLYFYWYRQILGQKVEFLVSFYNNEISEKSEIFDDQFSVERPDGSNFTLKIRSTKLEDSAMYFCASVERTSGRYEQYFGPGTRLTVT.

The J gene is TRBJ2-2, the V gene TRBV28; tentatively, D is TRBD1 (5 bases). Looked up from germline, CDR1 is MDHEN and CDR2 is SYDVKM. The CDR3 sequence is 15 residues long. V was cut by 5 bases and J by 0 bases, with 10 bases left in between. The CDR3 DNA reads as TGTGCCAGCAGTCGTCAACAGGCGAACACCGGGGAGCTGTTTTTT. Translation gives CASSRQQANTGELFF.

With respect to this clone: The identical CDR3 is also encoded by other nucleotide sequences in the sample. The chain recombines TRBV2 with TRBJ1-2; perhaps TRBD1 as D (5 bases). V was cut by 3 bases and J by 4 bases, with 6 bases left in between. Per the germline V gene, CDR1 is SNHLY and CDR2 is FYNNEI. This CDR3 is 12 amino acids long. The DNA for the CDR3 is TGTGCCAGCAGTGATGGGGGCTATGGCTACACCTTC. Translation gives CASSDGGYGYTF.

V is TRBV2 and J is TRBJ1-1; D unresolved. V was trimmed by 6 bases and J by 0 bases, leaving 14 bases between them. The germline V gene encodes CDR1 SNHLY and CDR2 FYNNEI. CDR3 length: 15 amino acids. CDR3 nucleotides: TGTGCCAGCAGATCCCCGGCACTCATGAACACTGAAGCTTTCTTT. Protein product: CASRSPALMNTEAFF.

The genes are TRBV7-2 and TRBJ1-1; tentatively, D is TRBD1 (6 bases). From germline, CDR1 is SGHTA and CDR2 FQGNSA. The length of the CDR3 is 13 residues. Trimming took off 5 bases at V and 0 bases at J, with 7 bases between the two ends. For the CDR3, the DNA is TGTGCCAGCAGCACAGGGATGAACACTGAAGCTTTCTTT. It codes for CASSTGMNTEAFF.

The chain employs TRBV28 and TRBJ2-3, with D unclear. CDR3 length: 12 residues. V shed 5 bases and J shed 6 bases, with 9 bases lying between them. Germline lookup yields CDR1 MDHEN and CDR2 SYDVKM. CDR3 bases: TGTGCCAGCAGTGCAACGTTGGATACGCAGTATTTT. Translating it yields CASSATLDTQYF.

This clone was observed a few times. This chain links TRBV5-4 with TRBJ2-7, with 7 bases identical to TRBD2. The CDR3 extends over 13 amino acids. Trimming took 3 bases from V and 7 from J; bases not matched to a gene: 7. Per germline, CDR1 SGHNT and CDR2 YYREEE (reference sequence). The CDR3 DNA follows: TGTGCCAGCAGCTCTAGGGAGGGTGGTGAGCAGTACTTC. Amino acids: CASSSREGGEQYF.

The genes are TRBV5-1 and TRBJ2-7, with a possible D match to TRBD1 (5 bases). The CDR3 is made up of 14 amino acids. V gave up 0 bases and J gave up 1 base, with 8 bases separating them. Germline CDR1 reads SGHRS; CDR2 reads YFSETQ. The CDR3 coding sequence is TGCGCCAGCAGCTTGGCGACAGCTTCCTACGAGCAGTACTTC. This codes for CASSLATASYEQYF.

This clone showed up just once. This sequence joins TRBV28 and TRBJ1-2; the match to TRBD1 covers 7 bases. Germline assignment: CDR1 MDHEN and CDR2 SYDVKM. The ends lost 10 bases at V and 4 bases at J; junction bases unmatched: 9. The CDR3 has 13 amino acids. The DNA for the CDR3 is TGTGCCACTAGAACAGGGGTTGGCTATGGCTACACCTTC. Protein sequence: CATRTGVGYGYTF.

The CDR3 region has the DNA TGCGCCAGCAGCCATGCAGCGGGAGGGCCCGGGACCCAGTACTTC. Protein: CASSHAAGGPGTQYF. V is TRBV4-1 and J is TRBJ2-5; 10 nucleotides agree with TRBD2. Germline V gene sequence: CDR1 MGHRA, CDR2 YSYEKL. The CDR3 has 15 residues. Unmatched junction bases numbered 8, after V lost 3 bases and J lost 7 bases.

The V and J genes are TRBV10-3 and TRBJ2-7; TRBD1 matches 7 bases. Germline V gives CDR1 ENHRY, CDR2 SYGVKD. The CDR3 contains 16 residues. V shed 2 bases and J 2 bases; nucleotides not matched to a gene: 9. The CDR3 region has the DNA TGTGCCATCAGTGAGACCCTCAGGGGGAACCCCTACGAGCAGTACTTC. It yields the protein CAISETLRGNPYEQYF.

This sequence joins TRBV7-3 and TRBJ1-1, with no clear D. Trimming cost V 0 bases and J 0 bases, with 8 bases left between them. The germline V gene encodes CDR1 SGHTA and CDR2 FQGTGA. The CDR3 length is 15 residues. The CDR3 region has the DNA TGTGCCAGCAGCTTAACGGGGTCGCTGAACACTGAAGCTTTCTTT. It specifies CASSLTGSLNTEAFF.

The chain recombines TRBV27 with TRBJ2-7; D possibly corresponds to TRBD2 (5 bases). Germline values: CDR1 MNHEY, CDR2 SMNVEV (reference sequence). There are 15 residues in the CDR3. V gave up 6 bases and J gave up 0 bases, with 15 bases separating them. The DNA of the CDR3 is TGTGCCAGCAGACCCGAGACGGGGAGCTCCTACGAGCAGTACTTC. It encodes CASRPETGSSYEQYF.

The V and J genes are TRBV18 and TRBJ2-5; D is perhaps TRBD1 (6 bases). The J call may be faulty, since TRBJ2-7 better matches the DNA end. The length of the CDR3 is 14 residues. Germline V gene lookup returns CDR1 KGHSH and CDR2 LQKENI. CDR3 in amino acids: CASSQDRISYEQYF. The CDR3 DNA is TGTGCCAGCTCACAAGACAGGATCTCCTACGAGCAGTACTTC.

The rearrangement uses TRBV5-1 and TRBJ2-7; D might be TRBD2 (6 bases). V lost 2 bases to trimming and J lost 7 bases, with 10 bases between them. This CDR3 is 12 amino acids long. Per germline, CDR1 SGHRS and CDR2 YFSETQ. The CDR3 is CASSFDGGEQYF. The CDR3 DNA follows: TGCGCCAGCAGCTTCGATGGGGGGGAGCAGTACTTC.

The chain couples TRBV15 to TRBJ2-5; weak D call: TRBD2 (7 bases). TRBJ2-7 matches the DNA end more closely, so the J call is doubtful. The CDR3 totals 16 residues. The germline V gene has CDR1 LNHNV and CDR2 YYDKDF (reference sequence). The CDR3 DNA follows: TGTGCCACCAGCAGGGGACCAGGGGCGGGAGCCCACGAGCAGTACTTC. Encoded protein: CATSRGPGAGAHEQYF.

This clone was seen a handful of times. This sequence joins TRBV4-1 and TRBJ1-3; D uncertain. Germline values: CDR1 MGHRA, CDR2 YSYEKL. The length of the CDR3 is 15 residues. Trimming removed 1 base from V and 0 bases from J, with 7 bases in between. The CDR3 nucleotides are TGCGCCAGCAGCCAAGGACGGTTCTCTGGAAACACCATATATTTT. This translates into CASSQGRFSGNTIYF.

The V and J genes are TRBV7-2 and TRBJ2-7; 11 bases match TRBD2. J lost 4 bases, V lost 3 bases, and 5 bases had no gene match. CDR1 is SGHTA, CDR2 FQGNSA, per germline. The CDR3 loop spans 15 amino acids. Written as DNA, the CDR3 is TGTGCCAGCAGCTTGGCTAGCGGGGGGCTGTACGAGCAGTACTTC. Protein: CASSLASGGLYEQYF. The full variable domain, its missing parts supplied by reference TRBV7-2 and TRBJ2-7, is GAGVSQSPSNKVTEKGKDVELRCDPISGHTALYWYRQSLGQGLEFLIYFQGNSAPDKSGLPSDRFSAERTGGSVSTLTIQRTQQEDSAVYLCASSLASGGLYEQYFGPGTRLTVT.

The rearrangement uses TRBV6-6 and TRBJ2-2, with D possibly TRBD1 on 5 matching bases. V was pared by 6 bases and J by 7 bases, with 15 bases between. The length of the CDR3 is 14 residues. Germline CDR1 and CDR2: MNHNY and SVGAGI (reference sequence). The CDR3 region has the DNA TGTGCCAGCAGGGACACCGGGTTTGGCGGGGAGCTGTTTTTT. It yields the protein CASRDTGFGGELFF.